This T cell receptor (beta chain) was sequenced for a study of control samples from healthy donors and cancer patients. V lost 1 base and J 1 base, leaving 16 bases between the germline ends. CDR1 is SGHVS, CDR2 FQNEAQ, per germline. The CDR3 length is 17 residues. Sequenced by immunoSEQ multiplex PCR; TCRdb stores in-frame clones only, minus some. The sample includes approximately 150,000 clones, 93% of them seen just once. Sequencing was carried out using blood. The receptor's source is a young man in good health. V gene TRBV7-8 combines with J gene TRBJ1-2; weak D call: TRBD1 (5 bases). The CDR3 loop is CASSLEGSRDFNYGYTF. Here the CDR3 DNA reads TGTGCCAGCAGCTTAGAGGGTTCCAGGGATTTTAACTATGGCTACACCTTC.